This T cell receptor (beta chain) was recovered during a study of T-cell reconstitution after alpha-beta-depleted transplantation in children. This clonotype was counted only a few times. The library targeted TCRbeta and was prepared with unique molecular identifiers. MiXCR was run by TCRdb on the PCR reads, yielding one entry per CDR3 protein. The data show hundreds of thousands of distinct CDR3 sequences, with around 17% seen just once and approximately 1% held by the top ten. This sequence originates from a human donor who donated a stem cell graft to a child with acute myeloid leukemia. The material was PBMCs from the stem cell graft donor, obtained from the stem cell graft.

The CDR3 DNA is TGCAGTGCTAGAGAGGGATTCAATCAGCCCCAGCATTTT. Translating it yields CSAREGFNQPQHF. The chain links TRBV20-1 to TRBJ1-5; no firm D call. V gave up 0 bases and J gave up 3 bases, with 6 bases separating them. In germline, CDR1 is DFQATT, CDR2 SNEGSKA (reference sequence). The CDR3 contains 13 residues.